Following are 30 T cell receptor beta chains from one sample sequenced in a study of T-cell memory formation after mild COVID-19. TCRdb passed the 5' RACE reads through MiXCR, listing each CDR3 protein once. The sample shows 300,000 to 350,000 distinct CDR3 sequences, 10% to 15% of them seen only once. What was sequenced was PBMCs or a T cell subset sorted from them (not recorded which). Source of these receptors: a man between 18 and 29 years old who had mild COVID-19 (a few samples of this study predate the infection). Cell type and time point are not known.

The sample holds many counts of this clonotype. This chain uses TRBV12-3 or TRBV12-4 with TRBJ2-3, with D unclear. The CDR3 is 13 residues long. V shed 5 bases and J shed 4 bases, with 10 bases lying between them. CDR3 sequence reads: CASSPTTSDTQYF. For the CDR3, the DNA is TGTGCCAGCAGTCCAACGACCTCAGATACGCAGTATTTT.

This clonotype occurred a few times. The rearrangement joins TRBV25-1 to TRBJ2-5; D gene ambiguous. CDR3 size: 13 residues. CDR1 is MGHDK, CDR2 SYGVNS, per germline. Trimming took off 4 bases at V and 4 bases at J, with 10 bases between the two ends. CDR3 residues: CASSASASETQYF. The DNA for the CDR3 is TGTGCCAGCAGTGCGTCAGCGTCAGAGACCCAGTACTTC. Using reference TRBV25-1 and TRBJ2-5 for the parts outside the CDR3, the full variable domain is EADIYQTPRYLVIGTGKKITLECSQTMGHDKMYWYQQDPGMELHLIHYSYGVNSTEKGDLSSESTVSRIRTEHFPLTLESARPSHTSQYLCASSASASETQYFGPGTRLLVL.

There are a few counts of this clonotype. The CDR3 spells CASRATPTSTDTQYF. The CDR3 DNA is TGTGCCAGCAGGGCTACCCCGACCAGCACAGATACGCAGTATTTT. V gene TRBV4-2 combines with J gene TRBJ2-3; D remains unclear. Germline CDR1 LGHNA, CDR2 YNFKEQ. The CDR3 length is 15 residues. V was trimmed by 6 bases and J by 0 bases, leaving 13 bases between them.

This clonotype appeared many times. V gene TRBV4-3 combines with J gene TRBJ1-4; D is perhaps TRBD1 (5 bases). The germline V and J ends were trimmed by 4 bases and 5 bases, with 8 bases remaining between them. The CDR3 runs 13 residues. Germline CDR1 and CDR2: LGHNA and YSLEER. CDR3 sequence reads: CASSPQGNEKLFF. In DNA, the CDR3 is TGCGCCAGCAGCCCCCAGGGAAATGAAAAACTGTTTTTT.

The chain's CDR3 is CASSLEGQGAEAFF. DNA for the CDR3: TGTGCCAGCAGCTTAGAGGGACAGGGTGCTGAAGCTTTCTTT. The chain uses TRBV7-9 and TRBJ1-1; 9 bases fit TRBD1. This CDR3 has 14 amino acids. Germline V gene sequence: CDR1 SEHNR, CDR2 FQNEAQ (reference sequence). V was pared by 1 base and J by 6 bases, with 3 bases of the junction left unmatched.

This CDR3 reads CASSVAGSGVGEQFF. Here the CDR3 DNA reads TGTGCCAGCAGCGTAGCGGGTAGCGGGGTGGGTGAGCAGTTCTTC. The chain is built from TRBV9 and TRBJ2-1; TRBD2 agrees at 8 bases. The CDR3 runs to 15 residues. J was trimmed by 9 bases and V by 0 bases; bases with no gene match: 8. CDR1 is SGDLS, CDR2 YYNGEE, per germline.

The V and J genes are TRBV7-9 and TRBJ1-1; possibly TRBD1 for D (6 bases). Trimming pared 2 bases from V and 6 bases from J, leaving 16 bases between. The CDR3 length is 15 residues. Germline lookup yields CDR1 SEHNR and CDR2 FQNEAQ (reference sequence). The CDR3 here is CASSLNSRGWSEAFF. The CDR3 coding sequence is TGTGCCAGCAGCTTAAATAGTAGGGGGTGGTCTGAAGCTTTCTTT.

This clonotype was counted ten times or more. The gene calls are TRBV7-2 and TRBJ2-3, with 8 bases lining up with TRBD2. Germline-derived CDR1 and CDR2 are SGHTA and FQGNSA. The CDR3 has 14 residues. The V segment lost 1 base and the J segment 6 bases; nucleotides outside the gene matches: 3. The CDR3 is CASSLVGGADTQYF. The CDR3 coding sequence is TGTGCCAGCAGCTTAGTCGGGGGGGCGGATACGCAGTATTTT.

The chain employs TRBV9 and TRBJ1-6; D is possibly TRBD1 (5 bases). CDR3 size: 17 residues. With 3 bases removed from V and 0 bases from J, the gap between germline ends came to 13 bases. Germline CDR1 and CDR2: SGDLS and YYNGEE. For the CDR3, the DNA is TGTGCCAGCAGCGGGGGGACTCGGAGCTCCTATAATTCACCCCTCCACTTT. Its protein product is CASSGGTRSSYNSPLHF.

This clonotype was detected a few times. V and J are TRBV18 and TRBJ2-7; TRBD1 or TRBD2 may be the D gene (6 bases each). CDR1 is KGHSH, CDR2 LQKENI, per germline. The V and J ends lost 3 bases and 2 bases respectively, with 11 bases between them. CDR3 size: 14 residues. CDR3 sequence reads: CASSPPGAPYEQYF. CDR3 DNA: TGTGCCAGCTCACCTCCGGGGGCTCCCTACGAGCAGTACTTC.

The rearrangement joins TRBV4-1 to TRBJ2-3; D unresolved. The germline gives CDR1 MGHRA, CDR2 YSYEKL. V shed 4 bases and J shed 4 bases, with 12 bases lying between them. The CDR3 runs 14 residues. The CDR3 sequence is CASSRGSDADTQYF. In DNA, the CDR3 is TGCGCCAGCAGCCGCGGATCTGACGCAGATACGCAGTATTTT.

V usage is TRBV7-2 and J usage is TRBJ2-5, with TRBD1 identical over 9 bases. This CDR3 spans 14 amino acids. From germline, CDR1 is SGHTA and CDR2 FQGNSA. The V and J ends lost 1 base and 5 bases, in that order; junction bases with no gene match: 2. The chain's CDR3 is CASSLGTGVETQYF. The CDR3 DNA reads TGTGCCAGCAGCTTAGGGACAGGGGTGGAGACCCAGTACTTC.

This chain links TRBV29-1 with TRBJ1-2; the D is unclear. V shed 4 bases and J shed 2 bases, with 8 bases lying between them. This CDR3 is 12 amino acids long. CDR1 SQVTM and CDR2 ANQGSEA come from the germline V gene. The CDR3 region is CSVGTVNYGYTF. The CDR3 coding sequence is TGCAGCGTTGGCACGGTCAACTATGGCTACACCTTC.

In this sample, this clonotype turned up a few times. The chain carries TRBV4-2 and TRBJ2-1, with D maybe TRBD2 (6 bases). The CDR3 extends over 17 amino acids. The V and J ends lost 0 bases and 0 bases respectively, with 12 bases between them. CDR1 LGHNA and CDR2 YNFKEQ come from the germline V gene. For the CDR3, the DNA is TGTGCCAGCAGCCAAGATGGTAACGGGGGCTCCTACAATGAGCAGTTCTTC. Its protein product is CASSQDGNGGSYNEQFF.

The CDR3 loop is CASSRNGQNEKLFF. The CDR3 DNA is TGTGCCAGTAGTCGGAACGGACAGAATGAAAAACTGTTTTTT. The chain employs TRBV19 and TRBJ1-4; D perhaps matches TRBD1 (6 bases). Deletions cut 5 bases from V and 5 bases from J, with 12 bases between. This CDR3 region has 14 residues. Germline CDR1 and CDR2: LNHDA and SQIVND (reference sequence).

This clonotype has ten or more counts. J is TRBJ2-3 and V is TRBV5-8; the match to TRBD1 covers 7 bases. CDR1 and CDR2 from the germline V gene are SGHTS and YDEGEE. CDR3 length: 16 amino acids. V trimming: 4 bases; J trimming: 3 bases; junction bases outside the gene matches: 11. The CDR3 bases are TGTGCCAGCAGCCCCGGGACAGCCAGTTTGACAGATACGCAGTATTTT. This sequence encodes CASSPGTASLTDTQYF.

The V call is TRBV28, the J call TRBJ2-7, with 7 bases aligning to TRBD1. With 6 bases clipped from V and 1 base from J, the junction kept 6 bases outside the gene matches. The CDR3 runs to 14 residues. Germline CDR1 and CDR2: MDHEN and SYDVKM. CDR3 in DNA: TGTGCCAGCAGCCGACAGGGAAGGTCCTACGAGCAGTACGTC. It codes for CASSRQGRSYEQYV.

This clonotype was detected only a few times. V and J are TRBV10-3 and TRBJ2-3; the match to TRBD2 covers 11 bases. Per the germline V gene, CDR1 is ENHRY and CDR2 is SYGVKD. The CDR3 extends over 16 amino acids. Trimming removed 6 bases from V and 2 bases from J; junction bases left unmatched: 7. The CDR3, as DNA: TGTGCCATCAGGGCTAGCGGGGGGAGCTTCACAGATACGCAGTATTTT. Protein sequence: CAIRASGGSFTDTQYF.

The chain joins TRBV12-3 or TRBV12-4 to TRBJ1-1; 10 nucleotides match TRBD1. The CDR3 contains 14 residues. Unmatched junction bases numbered 4, after V lost 6 bases and J lost 3 bases. The CDR3 protein is CASSPTGGYTEAFF. The CDR3 nucleotides read TGTGCCAGCAGCCCGACAGGGGGCTACACTGAAGCTTTCTTT.

This clonotype was detected only a few times. The V gene is TRBV5-4, the J gene TRBJ1-1; tentative D call: TRBD1 (5 bases). The germline V gene encodes CDR1 SGHNT and CDR2 YYREEE (reference sequence). Trimming stripped 0 bases from V and 4 bases from J, with 13 bases between. CDR3 length equals 15 residues. The CDR3 coding sequence is TGTGCCAGCAGCTTGGAGGGGCCTTCGGGCACTGAAGCTTTCTTT. Residues: CASSLEGPSGTEAFF.

This clonotype was recorded at least ten times. The chain recombines TRBV5-1 with TRBJ2-5; 13 positions match TRBD2. Germline CDR1 reads SGHRS; CDR2 reads YFSETQ. V gave up 3 bases and J gave up 5 bases; unmatched junction bases: 4. There are 15 residues in the CDR3. CDR3 in amino acids: CASSWGLAGSETQYF. The CDR3 nucleotides are TGCGCCAGCAGCTGGGGACTAGCGGGGTCGGAGACCCAGTACTTC.

V is TRBV29-1 and J is TRBJ1-2, with TRBD1 as a possible D gene (6 bases). CDR3 length: 12 amino acids. Per the germline V gene, CDR1 is SQVTM and CDR2 is ANQGSEA. V lost 5 bases and J lost 2, with 9 bases in between. The CDR3 DNA sequence: TGCAGCGTTTATGGGACAAACTATGGCTACACCTTC. Translated: CSVYGTNYGYTF.

The V call is TRBV10-3, the J call TRBJ1-1; 7 bases fit TRBD1. This CDR3 spans 14 amino acids. Germline CDR1 reads ENHRY; CDR2 reads SYGVKD. V was clipped by 3 bases and J by 3 bases; unmatched bases: 4. CDR3 sequence reads: CAISDQGEYTEAFF. The CDR3 DNA follows: TGTGCCATCAGTGACCAGGGGGAGTACACTGAAGCTTTCTTT.

This clonotype was counted a few times. This chain uses TRBV20-1 with TRBJ2-7, with D perhaps TRBD2 (6 bases). The CDR3 is made up of 14 amino acids. Trimming shortened V by 3 bases and J by 1 base, and 13 bases separated the two germline ends. Germline CDR1 is DFQATT and CDR2 is SNEGSKA (reference sequence). CDR3 in amino acids: CSASPGLRSYEQYF. DNA of the CDR3: TGCAGTGCTAGTCCGGGACTCCGATCCTACGAGCAGTACTTC.

The chain couples TRBV25-1 to TRBJ2-1, with a weak D call TRBD2 (5 bases). CDR1 is MGHDK, CDR2 SYGVNS, per germline. Trimming took off 6 bases at V and 10 bases at J, with 13 bases between the two ends. CDR3 length: 12 amino acids. CDR3 bases: TGTGCCAGCAGACCGGGATTTGGGGAGCAGTTCTTC. Amino acids: CASRPGFGEQFF.

This sequence joins TRBV20-1 and TRBJ2-3; 8 positions agree with TRBD2. V gave up 2 bases and J gave up 0 bases; unmatched junction bases: 1. From germline, CDR1 is DFQATT and CDR2 SNEGSKA (reference sequence). The CDR3 extends over 14 amino acids. CDR3 bases: TGCAGTGCTAGAATAGCGGGGAGCACAGATACGCAGTATTTT. Its protein product is CSARIAGSTDTQYF.

At least ten counts were recorded for this clonotype. The chain employs TRBV6-5 and TRBJ1-1; maybe TRBD1 (5 bases). Trimming pared 6 bases from V and 3 bases from J, leaving 20 bases between. There are 16 residues in the CDR3. Germline V gene data show CDR1 as MNHEY and CDR2 as SVGAGI. CDR3 coding DNA: TGTGCCAGCAGCCCCGGGGGAGGGTGGTGGGACACTGAAGCTTTCTTT. It yields the protein CASSPGGGWWDTEAFF.

V usage is TRBV6-2 or TRBV6-3 and J usage is TRBJ2-3; possibly TRBD2 for D (6 bases). CDR1 and CDR2 from the germline V gene are MNHEY and SVGEGT. Deletions cut 6 bases from V and 0 bases from J, with 13 bases between. The CDR3 has 15 amino acids. The CDR3 loop is CASSVAGTSTDTQYF. CDR3 nucleotides: TGTGCCAGCAGCGTGGCGGGGACTAGCACAGATACGCAGTATTTT.

V gene TRBV7-3 combines with J gene TRBJ2-3; D not certain. The ends were cut back, 4 bases at V and 2 bases at J, with 10 bases in the middle. The germline V gene encodes CDR1 SGHTA and CDR2 FQGTGA. The CDR3 runs 14 residues. The CDR3 region is CASSSADDTDTQYF. The CDR3 DNA reads as TGTGCCAGCAGCTCCGCGGACGACACAGATACGCAGTATTTT.

The V and J genes are TRBV2 and TRBJ2-1; 13 nucleotides line up with TRBD2. Germline CDR1 is SNHLY and CDR2 is FYNNEI. V lost 2 bases and J lost 10; bases outside the gene matches: 5. The CDR3 extends over 15 amino acids. The CDR3 nucleotides are TGTGCCAGCAGTGAACCCGGACTAGCGGGGGTCGAGCAGTTCTTC. This codes for CASSEPGLAGVEQFF.